This TCR beta chain stems from a study of T-cell memory formation after mild COVID-19. Study in general: The study found TCR clusters largely donor specific. Study-wide results and limits: For second-wave clones that peaked at day 37, SARS-CoV-2 specificity went unverified. Within pre-infection memory, some responding clones were found, suggesting cross-reactive memory joined. Mainly CM and EM harbored the contracting CD4+ clones; mainly EMRA harbored the CD8+ ones.

This clonotype was detected ten times or more. Antigen specificity is unknown. In TCRdb, the 5' RACE reads were re-called with MiXCR into one record per CDR3 protein. The table includes some 40,000 distinct CDR3 sequences, roughly 7.2% detected once. The germline V gene has CDR1 LGHNA and CDR2 YNFKEQ. The CDR3 totals 17 residues. Trimming at V came to 3 bases and at J to 9 bases, leaving 15 bases not matched to a gene. The rearrangement uses TRBV4-2 and TRBJ2-4, with 9 bases lining up with TRBD2. The sample comprised PBMCs or a T cell subset sorted from them (not recorded which). The source is a man between 18 and 35 years old who had mild COVID-19 (a few samples of this study predate the infection). Cell type and time point are not known. The CDR3 loop is CASSQDLHSGGESIQYF. CDR3 DNA sequence: TGTGCCAGCAGCCAGGACCTACATAGCGGGGGAGAAAGCATTCAGTACTTC.